This T cell receptor beta chain is from a study of blood T cell repertoires in COVID-19. TCRdb keeps only in-frame clones here, not all; method: immunoSEQ multiplex PCR. The repertoire holds about 49,000 clones, with approximately 93% as singletons. Per germline, CDR1 KGHSH and CDR2 LQKENI. This CDR3 region has 15 residues. Trimming left V 0 bases short and J 0 bases short, with 9 bases between. Source material: peripheral blood. V gene TRBV18 combines with J gene TRBJ2-7; no clear D gene. This TCR derives from a man aged 55 to 69 with COVID-19, enrolled during active disease. DNA for the CDR3: TGTGCCAGCTCACCACCTACGCGGAGCTCCTACGAGCAGTACTTC. It specifies CASSPPTRSSYEQYF.